The 3 T cell receptor beta chains below come from one sample, sequenced in a study of CD8 T cells in ankylosing spondylitis (TCRdb year 2017). The library was generated by 5' RACE. TCRdb names Illumina HiSeq 2500 as the instrument used. TCRdb trimmed the raw reads at Q25, called clones with MiXCR and kept productive beta chains. Each CDR3 protein gets just one entry, which takes the most common genes and DNA from the rows behind it. The sample records about 210,000 distinct CDR3 sequences, roughly 8% of which are singletons. Clones ranked in the top ten supply approximately 4.8% of the sample. Specimen: blood, either unsorted or a sorted T cell fraction (not recorded which). The source of these receptors is a female donor with ankylosing spondylitis or in good health (not recorded which).

The sample holds many counts of this clonotype. The genes are TRBV2 and TRBJ2-3, with D tentatively TRBD2 (5 bases). Between the trimmed V and J ends, which lost 6 bases and 1 base, there was a span of 17 bases. Germline CDR1 reads SNHLY; CDR2 reads FYNNEI. This CDR3 region has 16 residues. The chain's CDR3 is CASRTPRGFGTDTQYF. The CDR3 DNA is TGTGCCAGCAGGACCCCTCGAGGGTTCGGCACAGATACGCAGTATTTT.

This clonotype showed up many times. The chain couples TRBV5-1 to TRBJ2-7, with 8 bases lining up with TRBD2. CDR1 is SGHRS and CDR2 is YFSETQ in the germline V gene. The junction had 10 bases not matched to a gene; V was cut back by 6 bases and J by 5 bases. The CDR3 has 14 amino acids. CDR3 nucleotides: TGCGCCAGCACGCCGGGACTAGGGTCCGACGAGCAGTACTTC. Amino acid sequence: CASTPGLGSDEQYF. The full variable domain, its missing parts supplied by reference TRBV5-1 and TRBJ2-7, is KAGVTQTPRYLIKTRGQQVTLSCSPISGHRSVSWYQQTPGQGLQFLFEYFSETQRNKGNFPGRFSGRQFSNSRSEMNVSTLELGDSALYLCASTPGLGSDEQYFGPGTRLTVT.

The chain recombines TRBV20-1 with TRBJ2-7, with 9 bases aligning to TRBD2. CDR3 length: 14 residues. V shed 5 bases and J 0 bases; nucleotides not matched to a gene: 5. Per the germline V gene, CDR1 is DFQATT and CDR2 is SNEGSKA (reference sequence). In nucleotides, the CDR3 is TGCAGTGCTGACCTAGCGGGAAGCTCCTACGAGCAGTACTTC. This codes for CSADLAGSSYEQYF.